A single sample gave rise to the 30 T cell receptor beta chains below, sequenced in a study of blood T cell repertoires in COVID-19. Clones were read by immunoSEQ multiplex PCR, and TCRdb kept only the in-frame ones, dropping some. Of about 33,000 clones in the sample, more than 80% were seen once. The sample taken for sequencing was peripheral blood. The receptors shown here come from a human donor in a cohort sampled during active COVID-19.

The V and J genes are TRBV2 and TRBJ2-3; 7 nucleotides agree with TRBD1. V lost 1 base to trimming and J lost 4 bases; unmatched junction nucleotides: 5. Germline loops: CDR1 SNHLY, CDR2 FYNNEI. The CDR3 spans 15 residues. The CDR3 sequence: CASSEEGGGPDTQYF. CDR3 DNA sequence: TGTGCCAGCAGTGAAGAAGGGGGCGGGCCAGATACGCAGTATTTT. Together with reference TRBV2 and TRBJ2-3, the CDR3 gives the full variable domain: EPEVTQTPSHQVTQMGQEVILRCVPISNHLYFYWYRQILGQKVEFLVSFYNNEISEKSEIFDDQFSVERPDGSNFTLKIRSTKLEDSAMYFCASSEEGGGPDTQYFGPGTRLTVL.

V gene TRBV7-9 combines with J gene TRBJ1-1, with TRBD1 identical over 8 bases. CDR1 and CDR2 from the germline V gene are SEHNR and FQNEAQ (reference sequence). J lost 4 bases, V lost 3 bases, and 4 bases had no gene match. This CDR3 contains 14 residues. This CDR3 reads CASSFTGGSTEAFF. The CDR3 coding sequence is TGTGCCAGCAGCTTTACAGGGGGAAGCACTGAAGCTTTCTTT. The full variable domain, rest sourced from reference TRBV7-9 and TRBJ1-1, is DTGVSQNPRHKITKRGQNVTFRCDPISEHNRLYWYRQTLGQGPEFLTYFQNEAQLEKSRLLSDRFSAERPKGSFSTLEIQRTEQGDSAMYLCASSFTGGSTEAFFGQGTRLTVV.

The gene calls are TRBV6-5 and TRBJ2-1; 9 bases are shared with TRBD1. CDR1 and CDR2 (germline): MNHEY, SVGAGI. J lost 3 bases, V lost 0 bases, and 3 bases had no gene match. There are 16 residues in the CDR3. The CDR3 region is CASSYSPTGGYNEQFF. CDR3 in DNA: TGTGCCAGCAGTTACTCGCCGACAGGGGGCTACAATGAGCAGTTCTTC.

In DNA, the CDR3 is TGTGCCAGCAGCTTAGACAGACCTGAAGCTTTCTTT. It specifies CASSLDRPEAFF. The chain has TRBV7-9 and TRBJ1-1; D uncertain. This CDR3 spans 12 amino acids. Germline V gives CDR1 SEHNR, CDR2 FQNEAQ (reference sequence). Deletions cut 1 base from V and 6 bases from J, with 6 bases between.

This chain's CDR3 is CASSSRVGADEQYF. In nucleotides, the CDR3 is TGTGCCAGCAGCTCGAGGGTGGGGGCGGACGAGCAGTACTTC. The chain links TRBV13 to TRBJ2-7, with a weak D call TRBD1 (6 bases). Germline CDR1 is PRHDT and CDR2 is FYEKMQ (reference sequence). V lost 4 bases and J 5 bases, leaving 15 bases between the germline ends. This CDR3 is 14 amino acids long.

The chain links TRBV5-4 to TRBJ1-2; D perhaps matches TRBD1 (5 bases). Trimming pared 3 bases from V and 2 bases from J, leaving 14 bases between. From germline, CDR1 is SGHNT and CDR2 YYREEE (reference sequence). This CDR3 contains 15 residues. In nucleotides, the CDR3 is TGTGCCAGCAGCTCGCGCGGGAGGGGAAACTATGGCTACACCTTC. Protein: CASSSRGRGNYGYTF.

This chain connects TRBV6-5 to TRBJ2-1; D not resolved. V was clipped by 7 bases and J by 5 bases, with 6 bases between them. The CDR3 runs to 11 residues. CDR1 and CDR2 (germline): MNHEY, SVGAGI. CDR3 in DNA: TGTGCCAGCATGGCGGACAATGAGCAGTTCTTC. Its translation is CASMADNEQFF.

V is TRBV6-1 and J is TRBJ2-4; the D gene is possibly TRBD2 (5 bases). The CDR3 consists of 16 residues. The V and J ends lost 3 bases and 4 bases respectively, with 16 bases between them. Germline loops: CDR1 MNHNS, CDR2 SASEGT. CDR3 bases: TGTGCCAGCAGTGAGTGGCGGGCCGCCCCTAAAAACATTCAGTACTTC. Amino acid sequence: CASSEWRAAPKNIQYF.

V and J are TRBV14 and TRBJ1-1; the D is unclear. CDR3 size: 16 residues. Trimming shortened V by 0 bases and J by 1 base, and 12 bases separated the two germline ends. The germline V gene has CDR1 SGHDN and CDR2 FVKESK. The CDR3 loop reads CASSQEVLPPNTEAFF. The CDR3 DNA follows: TGTGCCAGCAGCCAAGAAGTACTTCCGCCGAACACTGAAGCTTTCTTT.

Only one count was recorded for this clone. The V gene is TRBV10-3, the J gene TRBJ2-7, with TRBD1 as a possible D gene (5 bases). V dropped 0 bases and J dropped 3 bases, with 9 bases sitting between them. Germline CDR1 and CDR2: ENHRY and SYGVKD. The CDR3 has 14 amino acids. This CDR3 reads CAISESGESYEQYF. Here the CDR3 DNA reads TGTGCCATCAGTGAGTCAGGGGAAAGCTACGAGCAGTACTTC.

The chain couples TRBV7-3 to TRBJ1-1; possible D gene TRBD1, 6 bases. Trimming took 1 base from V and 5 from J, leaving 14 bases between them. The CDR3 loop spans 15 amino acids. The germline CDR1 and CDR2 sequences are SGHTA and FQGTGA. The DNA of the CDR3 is TGTGCCAGCAGCTTAAATCCAGGGGCGAGGACTGAAGCTTTCTTT. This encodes CASSLNPGARTEAFF.

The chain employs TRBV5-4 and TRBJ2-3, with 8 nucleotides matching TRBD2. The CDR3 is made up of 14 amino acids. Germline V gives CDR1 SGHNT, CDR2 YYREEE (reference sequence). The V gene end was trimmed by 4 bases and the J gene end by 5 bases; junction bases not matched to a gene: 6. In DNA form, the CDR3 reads TGTGCCAGCAGCCCTCCGACTAGCGTAGATACGCAGTATTTT. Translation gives CASSPPTSVDTQYF.

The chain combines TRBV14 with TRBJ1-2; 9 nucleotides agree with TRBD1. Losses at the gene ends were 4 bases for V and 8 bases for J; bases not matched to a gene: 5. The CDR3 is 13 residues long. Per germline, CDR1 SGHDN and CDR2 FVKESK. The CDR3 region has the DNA TGTGCCAGCAGCCCACGGACAGGGGACGGCTACACCTTC. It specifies CASSPRTGDGYTF. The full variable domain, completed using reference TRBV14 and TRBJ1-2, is EAGVTQFPSHSVIEKGQTVTLRCDPISGHDNLYWYRRVMGKEIKFLLHFVKESKQDESGMPNNRFLAERTGGTYSTLKVQPAELEDSGVYFCASSPRTGDGYTFGSGTRLTVV.

The CDR3 is CASSQGLARGKGKDTQYF. In DNA, the CDR3 is TGCGCCAGCAGCCAAGGGCTGGCCAGGGGGAAGGGGAAAGATACGCAGTATTTT. The V call is TRBV4-1, the J call TRBJ2-3; TRBD1 matches at 7 bases. Germline V gene data show CDR1 as MGHRA and CDR2 as YSYEKL. Trimming at V came to 1 base and at J to 5 bases, leaving 15 bases not matched to a gene. The CDR3 loop spans 18 amino acids.

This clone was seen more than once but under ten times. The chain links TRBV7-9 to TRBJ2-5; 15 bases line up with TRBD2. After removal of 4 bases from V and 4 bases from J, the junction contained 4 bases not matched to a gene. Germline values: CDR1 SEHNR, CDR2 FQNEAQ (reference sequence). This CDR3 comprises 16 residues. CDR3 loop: CASSSGLAGGRETQYF. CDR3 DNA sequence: TGTGCCAGCAGCTCCGGACTAGCGGGGGGGAGAGAGACCCAGTACTTC.

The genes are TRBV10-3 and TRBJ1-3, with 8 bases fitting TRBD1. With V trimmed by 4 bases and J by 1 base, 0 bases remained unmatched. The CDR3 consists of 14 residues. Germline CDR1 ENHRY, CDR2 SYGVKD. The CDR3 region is CAISGQGSGNTIYF. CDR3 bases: TGTGCCATCAGTGGACAGGGGTCTGGAAACACCATATATTTT.

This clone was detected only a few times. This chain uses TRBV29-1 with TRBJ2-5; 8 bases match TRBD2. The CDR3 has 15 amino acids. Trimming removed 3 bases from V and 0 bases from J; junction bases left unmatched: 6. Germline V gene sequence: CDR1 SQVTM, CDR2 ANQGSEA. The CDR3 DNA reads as TGCAGCGTTGATATTAGCGGGACGTACCAAGAGACCCAGTACTTC. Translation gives CSVDISGTYQETQYF.

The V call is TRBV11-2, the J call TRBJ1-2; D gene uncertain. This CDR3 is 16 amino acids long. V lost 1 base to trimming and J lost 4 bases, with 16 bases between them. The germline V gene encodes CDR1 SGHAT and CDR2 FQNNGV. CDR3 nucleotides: TGTGCCAGCAGCTTAGTAAATGTGGGAGGGTCCTATGGCTACACCTTC. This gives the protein CASSLVNVGGSYGYTF.

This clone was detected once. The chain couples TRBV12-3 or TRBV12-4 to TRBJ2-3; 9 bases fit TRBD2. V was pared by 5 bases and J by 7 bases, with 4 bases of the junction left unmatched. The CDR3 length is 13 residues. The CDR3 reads CASSSGGMHTQYF. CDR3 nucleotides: TGTGCCAGCAGTAGCGGGGGGATGCATACGCAGTATTTT.

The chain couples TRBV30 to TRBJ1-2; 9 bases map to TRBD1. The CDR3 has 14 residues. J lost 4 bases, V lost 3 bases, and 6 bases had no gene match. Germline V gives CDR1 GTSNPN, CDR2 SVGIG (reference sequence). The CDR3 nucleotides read TGTGCCTGGAGGACCGAGACAGGGGGCTATGGCTACACCTTC. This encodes CAWRTETGGYGYTF.

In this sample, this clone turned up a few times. The CDR3 DNA reads TGTGCCAGCTCACTCAGGACAGGGACCCACAATGAGCAGTTCTTC. This sequence encodes CASSLRTGTHNEQFF. The V gene is TRBV18, the J gene TRBJ2-1; 8 bases agree with TRBD1. Germline V gene sequence: CDR1 KGHSH, CDR2 LQKENI. Unmatched junction bases numbered 7, after V lost 4 bases and J lost 5 bases. The CDR3 runs 15 residues.

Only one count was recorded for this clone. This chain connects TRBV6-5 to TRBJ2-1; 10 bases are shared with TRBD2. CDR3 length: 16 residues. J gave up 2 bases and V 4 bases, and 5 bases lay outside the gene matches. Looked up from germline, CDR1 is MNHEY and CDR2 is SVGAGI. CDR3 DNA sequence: TGTGCCAGCAGTTCTGGACTAGCGGAGCCCTACAATGAGCAGTTCTTC. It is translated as CASSSGLAEPYNEQFF.

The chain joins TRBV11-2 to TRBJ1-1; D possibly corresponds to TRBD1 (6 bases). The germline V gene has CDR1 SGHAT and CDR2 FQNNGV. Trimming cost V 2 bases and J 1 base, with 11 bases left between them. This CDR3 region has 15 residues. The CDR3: CASSLRGGANTEAFF. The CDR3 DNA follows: TGTGCCAGCAGCTTAAGGGGGGGCGCGAACACTGAAGCTTTCTTT.

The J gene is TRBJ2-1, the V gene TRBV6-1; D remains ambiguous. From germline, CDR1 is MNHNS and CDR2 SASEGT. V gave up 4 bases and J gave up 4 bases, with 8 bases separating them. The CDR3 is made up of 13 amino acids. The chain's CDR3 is CASSAAAYNEQFF. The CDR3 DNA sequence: TGTGCCAGCAGTGCAGCAGCATACAATGAGCAGTTCTTC.

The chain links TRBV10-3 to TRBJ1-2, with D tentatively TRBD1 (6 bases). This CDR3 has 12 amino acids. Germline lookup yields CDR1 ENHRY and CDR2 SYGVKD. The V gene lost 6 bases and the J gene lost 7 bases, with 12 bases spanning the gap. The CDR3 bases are TGTGCCATCAGGACGGACAGCCTTGGCTACACCTTC. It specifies CAIRTDSLGYTF.

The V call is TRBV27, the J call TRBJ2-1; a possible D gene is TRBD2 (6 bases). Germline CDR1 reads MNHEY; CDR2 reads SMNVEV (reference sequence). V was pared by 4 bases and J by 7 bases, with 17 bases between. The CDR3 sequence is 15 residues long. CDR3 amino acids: CASSSSVLARNEQFF. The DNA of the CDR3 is TGTGCCAGCAGTTCTAGTGTCCTAGCGCGGAATGAGCAGTTCTTC.

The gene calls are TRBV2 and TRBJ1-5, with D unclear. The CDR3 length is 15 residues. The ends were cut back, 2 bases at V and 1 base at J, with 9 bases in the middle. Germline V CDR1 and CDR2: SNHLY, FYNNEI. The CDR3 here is CASSEFVISNQPQHF. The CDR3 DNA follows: TGTGCCAGCAGTGAATTCGTTATAAGCAATCAGCCCCAGCATTTT.

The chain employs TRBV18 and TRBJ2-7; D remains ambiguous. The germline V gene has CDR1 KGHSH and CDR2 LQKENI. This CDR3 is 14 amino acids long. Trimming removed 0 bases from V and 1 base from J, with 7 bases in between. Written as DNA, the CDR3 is TGTGCCAGCTCACCACCGGGCCGGTCCTACGAGCAGTACTTC. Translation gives CASSPPGRSYEQYF.

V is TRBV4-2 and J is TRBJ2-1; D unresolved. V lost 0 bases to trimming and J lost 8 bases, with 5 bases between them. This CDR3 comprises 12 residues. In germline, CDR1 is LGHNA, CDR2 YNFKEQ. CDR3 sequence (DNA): TGTGCCAGCAGCCAAGATACGGATGAGCAGTTCTTC. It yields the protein CASSQDTDEQFF.

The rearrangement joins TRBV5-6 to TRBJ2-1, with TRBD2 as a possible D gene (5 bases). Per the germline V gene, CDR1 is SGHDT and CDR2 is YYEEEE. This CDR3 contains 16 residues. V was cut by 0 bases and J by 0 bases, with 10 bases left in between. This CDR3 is CASSLGRRSSYNEQFF. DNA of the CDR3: TGTGCCAGCAGCTTGGGCAGGAGGAGCTCCTACAATGAGCAGTTCTTC.